This TCR beta chain was identified during a study of CD8 T cells in ankylosing spondylitis (dated 2017 in TCRdb). Turning to the overall study: To find TCR variants linked to disease, the study profiled T cell receptor beta repertoires in ankylosing spondylitis patients and healthy donors. The full study cohort comprised approximately 23 ankylosing spondylitis patients and about a hundred healthy donors. Samples of peripheral blood were taken, and for ankylosing spondylitis patients, synovial fluid was collected as well.

Reads for this sample came from an Illumina HiSeq 2500. Quantitative 5'-RACE with molecular barcodes was used to prepare TCR beta libraries. On the authors' methods: Disease-linked TCR variants were identified with a new computational method built on a probabilistic model of VDJ rearrangement. The public sequencing data were trimmed at Q25 with fastp and processed into clonotypes with MiXCR by TCRdb, which kept only in-frame beta chains. For every CDR3 protein sequence, its rows merge into one entry that carries the most common genes and DNA. These V and J calls are TCRdb output, not the study's own analysis. Here the sample has 30,000 to 40,000 distinct CDR3 sequences; 2.5% to 3.5% occur a single time. Clones ranked in the top ten supply 2.5% to 3% of the sample. What the work shows at the level of the full study, not this receptor alone: Blood from ankylosing spondylitis patients appeared to be characterized by a TCR beta motif made up of under ten highly homologous amino acid variants. Some motif variants had previously been reported in the synovial fluid and blood of reactive arthritis patients, which suggests shared mechanisms of disease initiation. The disease-linked clones were reported to be significantly enriched in matched synovial fluid samples from ankylosing spondylitis patients. The disease-linked clones had a CD8+ phenotype and were found at relatively low frequencies in peripheral blood.

The CDR3 runs 14 amino acids, cysteine and phenylalanine included. Just the 42-base CDR3 DNA is kept, in frame starting at base 1. Looking up the germline V gene yields CDR1 SGDLS and CDR2 YYNGEE. Deletion took 0 bases off V and 4 bases off J, with a span of 10 bases between the germline ends. This clonotype has ten or more counts. Its antigen target is currently unknown. Base qualities are not at hand, and no much larger clone is one base apart. The clonotype was recovered from a male donor with ankylosing spondylitis or in good health (not recorded which). The sequencing sample was made of blood, either unsorted or a sorted T cell fraction (not recorded which). The chain uses TRBV9 and TRBJ2-5, with a tentative D gene TRBD1 over 6 matching bases. The CDR3 region has the sequence CASSVDRGLETQYF. The DNA sequence reads TGTGCCAGCAGCGTAGATAGGGGGTTAGAGACCCAGTACTTC.